This TCR beta chain was profiled in a study of identical twins. TCRdb processed the 5' RACE reads anew with MiXCR; each CDR3 protein has one entry. The repertoire includes roughly 1,500,000 distinct CDR3 sequences, less than 35% of them detected once, and around 0.3% sits in the top ten. Healthy Caucasians provided all donations. Study-wide points: There was more out-of-frame TCR alpha sharing in monozygotic twins than models estimated.

A few counts support this clonotype. What it binds is unknown. The source is a newborn girl in good health. The sequenced sample was cord blood.

The CDR3 protein is CASSLAGRMLEQFF. DNA of the CDR3: TGCGCCAGCAGCTTGGCCGGGAGGATGCTTGAGCAGTTCTTC. The chain carries TRBV5-1 and TRBJ2-1, with 7 bases identical to TRBD2. This CDR3 has 14 residues. V dropped 0 bases and J dropped 9; count of bases not matched to a gene: 6. CDR1 SGHRS and CDR2 YFSETQ come from the germline V gene.